This entry lists 27 T cell receptor beta chains sequenced from one sample in a study of cytomegalovirus exposure and HLA in healthy donors. PCR used 60 Vbeta primers and 13 Jbeta primers. Some clones are missing from TCRdb's copy, which holds only in-frame ones; the method was immunoSEQ multiplex PCR. The sample holds 130,000 to 150,000 clones, 65% to 85% seen once. The sequencing sample was made of PBMCs. Every receptor here comes from a woman between 35 and 50 years old in good health and CMV-seropositive.

This clone came up a few times. CDR3 bases: TGTGCCAGTGGGACTTTCTACAATGAGCAGTTCTTC. Protein product: CASGTFYNEQFF. The chain has TRBV6-5 and TRBJ2-1, with D maybe TRBD2 (6 bases). CDR1 and CDR2 from the germline V gene are MNHEY and SVGAGI. The CDR3 has 12 residues. V dropped 9 bases and J dropped 3 bases, with 9 bases sitting between them.

V usage is TRBV18 and J usage is TRBJ2-4; unclear D gene. The V gene's germline CDR1 is KGHSH and CDR2 LQKENI. The CDR3 is 15 residues long. Trimming stripped 1 base from V and 0 bases from J, with 7 bases between. The CDR3 DNA is TGTGCCAGCTCACCACAAACAGAAGCCAAAAACATTCAGTACTTC. Translated, it gives CASSPQTEAKNIQYF.

The chain carries TRBV10-3 and TRBJ2-7, with a weak D call TRBD2 (5 bases). Germline V gene lookup returns CDR1 ENHRY and CDR2 SYGVKD. The length of the CDR3 is 11 residues. V dropped 9 bases and J dropped 7 bases, with 13 bases sitting between them. The chain's CDR3 is CAMGEGEEQYF. The CDR3 DNA is TGTGCCATGGGCGAGGGTGAAGAGCAGTACTTC.

The chain recombines TRBV4-1 with TRBJ2-2; 8 nucleotides agree with TRBD2. CDR3 size: 18 residues. Per the germline V gene, CDR1 is MGHRA and CDR2 is YSYEKL. V shed 0 bases, J shed 3 bases, and the junction held 9 bases outside the gene matches. CDR3 nucleotide sequence: TGCGCCAGCAGCCAAGACATCGCGGGGGGCGGGGACACCGGGGAGCTGTTTTTT. Amino acids: CASSQDIAGGGDTGELFF.

CDR3 protein: CASSLLTSGETQYF. In DNA form, the CDR3 reads TGTGCCAGCAGTTTACTTACTAGCGGCGAGACCCAGTACTTC. This chain uses TRBV27 with TRBJ2-5; 8 nucleotides match TRBD2. V lost 2 bases, J lost 5 bases, and 4 bases stayed unmatched. Per germline, CDR1 MNHEY and CDR2 SMNVEV (reference sequence). This CDR3 comprises 14 residues.

The chain couples TRBV2 to TRBJ2-3; 11 bases map to TRBD2. The V gene's germline CDR1 is SNHLY and CDR2 FYNNEI. The CDR3 sequence is 15 residues long. Trimming cost V 6 bases and J 3 bases; bases outside gene matches: 5. The CDR3 coding sequence is TGTGCCAGCAGCGTCGGACTAGCGGGTACAGATACGCAGTATTTT. Its translation: CASSVGLAGTDTQYF.

The chain couples TRBV11-2 to TRBJ1-2, with TRBD1 matching 9 bases. CDR1 SGHAT and CDR2 FQNNGV come from the germline V gene. This CDR3 region has 14 residues. Losses at the gene ends were 2 bases for V and 8 bases for J; bases not matched to a gene: 6. The CDR3 region is CASSLQGQGEGYTF. CDR3 in DNA: TGTGCCAGCAGCTTACAGGGACAGGGAGAAGGCTACACCTTC.

CDR3 sequence reads: CASSTRGQIYEQYF. As DNA, the CDR3 is TGTGCCAGCAGCACCCGCGGACAGATATACGAGCAGTACTTC. The rearrangement uses TRBV27 and TRBJ2-7, with a tentative D call TRBD1 (6 bases). Germline V CDR1 and CDR2: MNHEY, SMNVEV (reference sequence). V was clipped by 6 bases and J by 4 bases, with 16 bases between them. This CDR3 comprises 14 residues.

This chain connects TRBV5-4 to TRBJ1-4; 7 positions agree with TRBD1. Unmatched junction bases numbered 15, after V lost 2 bases and J lost 8 bases. This CDR3 spans 17 amino acids. Germline CDR1 reads SGHNT; CDR2 reads YYREEE (reference sequence). The CDR3: CASSLSNPGTAGEKLFF. CDR3 in DNA: TGTGCCAGCAGCTTATCTAATCCCGGGACAGCCGGCGAAAAACTGTTTTTT.

The chain carries TRBV12-2 and TRBJ2-5; the table assigns TRBD2, which was not confirmed against the DNA. TRBV12-2 is labeled a pseudogene. The CDR3 runs 13 residues. The CDR3 DNA follows: TGTGCAAGTCGCTTATCGGGGGGGTTGGCCCAGTACTTC. Encoded protein: CASRLSGGLAQYF.

The rearrangement links TRBV7-2 to TRBJ2-7; D is undetermined. The length of the CDR3 is 12 residues. Germline-derived CDR1 and CDR2 are SGHTA and FQGNSA. V was clipped by 2 bases and J by 7 bases, with 9 bases between them. The chain's CDR3 is CASSLSLTEQYF. The CDR3 coding sequence is TGTGCCAGCAGCTTATCATTGACTGAGCAGTACTTC.

This chain's CDR3 is CASSEETRGNTIYF. For the CDR3, the DNA is TGTGCCAGCAGTGAAGAGACGAGGGGAAACACCATATATTTT. The gene calls are TRBV2 and TRBJ1-3; D is unresolved. The CDR3 spans 14 residues. Trimming took 1 base from V and 4 from J, leaving 8 bases between them. Germline assignment: CDR1 SNHLY and CDR2 FYNNEI.

V usage is TRBV10-3 and J usage is TRBJ2-5; tentative D call: TRBD1 (6 bases). Germline V lookup: CDR1 ENHRY, CDR2 SYGVKD. Trimming cost V 6 bases and J 2 bases, with 10 bases left between them. This CDR3 region has 13 residues. This chain's CDR3 is CAIRGTPQETQYF. The DNA for the CDR3 is TGTGCCATCAGGGGGACACCTCAAGAGACCCAGTACTTC.

V usage is TRBV5-1 and J usage is TRBJ1-4; D perhaps matches TRBD1 (5 bases). The length of the CDR3 is 16 residues. Germline V gives CDR1 SGHRS, CDR2 YFSETQ. Trimming cost V 3 bases and J 5 bases, with 17 bases left between them. The CDR3 nucleotides read TGCGCCAGCAGCTCGGGGGGACCGGACAAGAATGAAAAACTGTTTTTT. It encodes CASSSGGPDKNEKLFF.

V is TRBV5-4 and J is TRBJ2-1, with 7 bases lining up with TRBD1. Germline V gives CDR1 SGHNT, CDR2 YYREEE (reference sequence). Trimming removed 5 bases from V and 5 bases from J; junction bases left unmatched: 4. The length of the CDR3 is 13 residues. CDR3 loop: CASSTGTDNEQFF. The CDR3 region has the DNA TGTGCCAGCAGTACCGGGACAGACAATGAGCAGTTCTTC.

The genes are TRBV28 and TRBJ1-5; 7 bases are a match to TRBD1. The CDR3 covers 15 residues. The germline V gene encodes CDR1 MDHEN and CDR2 SYDVKM. Trimming at V came to 1 base and at J to 4 bases, leaving 4 bases not matched to a gene. This CDR3 reads CASSLFDRVNQPQHF. The CDR3, as DNA: TGTGCCAGCAGTTTATTTGACAGGGTTAATCAGCCCCAGCATTTT.

V gene TRBV28 combines with J gene TRBJ1-1, with 8 positions matching TRBD1. Germline CDR1 is MDHEN and CDR2 is SYDVKM. The junction had 6 bases not matched to a gene; V was cut back by 1 base and J by 2 bases. This CDR3 has 16 amino acids. The chain's CDR3 is CASSLYGQGLNTEAFF. The CDR3 region has the DNA TGTGCCAGCAGTTTATATGGACAGGGACTTAACACTGAAGCTTTCTTT.

The rearrangement links TRBV7-3 to TRBJ2-3; 12 bases align to TRBD2. Germline trimming cut 4 bases from V and 6 bases from J; bases unmatched to any gene: 2. There are 14 residues in the CDR3. Germline loops: CDR1 SGHTA, CDR2 FQGTGA. CDR3 bases: TGTGCCAGCAGCTCCGGACTAGCGGGGGATACGCAGTATTTT. Protein: CASSSGLAGDTQYF.

This clone appeared once. This chain joins TRBV9 and TRBJ1-4; D remains ambiguous. The CDR3 runs to 15 residues. The germline V gene encodes CDR1 SGDLS and CDR2 YYNGEE. The germline V and J ends were trimmed by 0 bases and 3 bases, with 9 bases remaining between them. CDR3 sequence: CASSVDPGSNEKLFF. The CDR3 DNA reads TGTGCCAGCAGCGTAGATCCAGGATCTAATGAAAAACTGTTTTTT. Variable domain in full (rest from reference TRBV9 and TRBJ1-4): DSGVTQTPKHLITATGQRVTLRCSPRSGDLSVYWYQQSLDQGLQFLIQYYNGEERAKGNILERFSAQQFPDLHSELNLSSLELGDSALYFCASSVDPGSNEKLFFGSGTQLSVL.

This clone was seen just once. This sequence joins TRBV2 and TRBJ2-5; a possible D gene is TRBD1 (5 bases). The CDR3 has 12 amino acids. Deletions cut 6 bases from V and 4 bases from J, with 9 bases between. Germline V lookup: CDR1 SNHLY, CDR2 FYNNEI. CDR3 coding DNA: TGTGCCAGCAGGGACACCGGAGAGACCCAGTACTTC. Translated, it gives CASRDTGETQYF.

The chain combines TRBV6-5 with TRBJ2-3, with a tentative D call TRBD1 (6 bases). V lost 6 bases and J lost 1, with 14 bases in between. The CDR3 sequence is 15 residues long. Looked up from germline, CDR1 is MNHEY and CDR2 is SVGAGI. The CDR3 DNA follows: TGTGCCAGCAGCCACCTTGGGGGCCGCACAGATACGCAGTATTTT. Translated: CASSHLGGRTDTQYF.

The count of this clone is one. The V gene is TRBV5-4, the J gene TRBJ1-2; 9 bases are shared with TRBD1. The CDR3 totals 15 residues. The germline gives CDR1 SGHNT, CDR2 YYREEE (reference sequence). Trimming took 4 bases from V and 2 from J; bases not matched to a gene: 6. The CDR3 DNA is TGTGCCAGCAGCCCGGCGGGGACAGGGAACTATGGCTACACCTTC. Translated: CASSPAGTGNYGYTF. Variable domain in full (rest from reference TRBV5-4 and TRBJ1-2): ETGVTQSPTHLIKTRGQQVTLRCSSQSGHNTVSWYQQALGQGPQFIFQYYREEENGRGNFPPRFSGLQFPNYSSELNVNALELDDSALYLCASSPAGTGNYGYTFGSGTRLTVV.

This chain joins TRBV6-5 and TRBJ2-3, with D tentatively TRBD1 (6 bases). Germline CDR1 and CDR2: MNHEY and SVGAGI. Trimming shortened V by 1 base and J by 4 bases, and 12 bases separated the two germline ends. CDR3 length: 15 residues. This CDR3 reads CASSYYGTNADTQYF. The CDR3 bases are TGTGCCAGCAGTTACTACGGGACAAACGCAGATACGCAGTATTTT.

The chain couples TRBV14 to TRBJ2-2, with unresolved D. The length of the CDR3 is 13 residues. The V gene lost 2 bases and the J gene lost 5 bases, with 6 bases spanning the gap. Germline CDR1 SGHDN, CDR2 FVKESK. The CDR3: CASSQTETGELFF. In nucleotides, the CDR3 is TGTGCCAGCAGCCAAACTGAGACCGGGGAGCTGTTTTTT. Drawing the rest from reference TRBV14 and TRBJ2-2, the complete variable domain is EAGVTQFPSHSVIEKGQTVTLRCDPISGHDNLYWYRRVMGKEIKFLLHFVKESKQDESGMPNNRFLAERTGGTYSTLKVQPAELEDSGVYFCASSQTETGELFFGEGSRLTVL.

The chain couples TRBV29-1 to TRBJ1-1; the D gene is possibly TRBD1 (5 bases). There are 13 residues in the CDR3. The germline gives CDR1 SQVTM, CDR2 ANQGSEA. Trimming left V 2 bases short and J 3 bases short, with 10 bases between. DNA of the CDR3: TGCAGCGTTGAATGCGCGGGGCACACTGAAGCTTTCTTT. It codes for CSVECAGHTEAFF.

The J gene is TRBJ2-2, the V gene TRBV10-3; 7 nucleotides align to TRBD2. There are 16 residues in the CDR3. V gave up 3 bases and J gave up 1 base; unmatched junction bases: 5. The V gene's germline CDR1 is ENHRY and CDR2 SYGVKD. The CDR3 spells CAISEVGGGNTGELFF. The CDR3 coding sequence is TGTGCCATCAGTGAAGTCGGCGGGGGGAACACCGGGGAGCTGTTTTTT.

V usage is TRBV5-1 and J usage is TRBJ2-7; D is ambiguous. This CDR3 contains 14 residues. CDR1 is SGHRS and CDR2 is YFSETQ in the germline V gene. V gave up 4 bases and J gave up 5 bases, with 16 bases separating them. The CDR3 sequence is CASSENPPENEQYF. CDR3 DNA sequence: TGCGCCAGCAGCGAGAACCCCCCCGAGAACGAGCAGTACTTC.